Each of the 4 T cell receptor beta chains below was sequenced from the same sample in a study of T cell repertoires in ileal Crohn's disease. The assay was immunoSEQ multiplex PCR, and TCRdb's table has in-frame clones only and misses some. The repertoire holds 5,500 to 8,500 clones, with 83% as singletons. Specimen: ileal tissue. Receptors originate from an adult with Crohn's disease.

This sequence joins TRBV19 and TRBJ2-7; D is uncertain. Trimming removed 6 bases at V and 1 base at J, with 13 bases between. The CDR3 spans 14 residues. The germline V gene encodes CDR1 LNHDA and CDR2 SQIVND (reference sequence). The CDR3 is CASSKKALSYEQYF. The CDR3 region has the DNA TGTGCCAGTAGCAAGAAGGCACTATCCTACGAGCAGTACTTC. The variable domain in full, completed from reference TRBV19 and TRBJ2-7, reads DGGITQSPKYLFRKEGQNVTLSCEQNLNHDAMYWYRQDPGQGLRLIYYSQIVNDFQKGDIAEGYSVSREKKESFPLTVTSAQKNPTAFYLCASSKKALSYEQYFGPGTRLTVT.

The rearrangement joins TRBV7-2 to TRBJ2-3, with 12 positions matching TRBD2. V shed 0 bases, J shed 2 bases, and the junction held 6 bases outside the gene matches. The CDR3 consists of 18 residues. CDR1 SGHTA and CDR2 FQGNSA come from the germline V gene. The CDR3 region is CASSLALLAGGNTDTQYF. In nucleotides, the CDR3 is TGTGCCAGCAGCTTAGCGCTCCTAGCGGGAGGGAACACAGATACGCAGTATTTT.

The J gene is TRBJ2-2, the V gene TRBV11-2; 10 nucleotides agree with TRBD2. The CDR3 sequence is 16 residues long. CDR1 and CDR2 (germline): SGHAT, FQNNGV. The trim removed 5 bases at V and 2 bases at J, leaving 5 bases unmatched. The DNA for the CDR3 is TGTGCCAGCAGCCCTAGCGGGGGCGTCAACACCGGGGAGCTGTTTTTT. Protein product: CASSPSGGVNTGELFF.

The V call is TRBV7-9, the J call TRBJ1-2; 11 bases agree with TRBD1. Unmatched junction bases numbered 8, after V lost 0 bases and J lost 8 bases. There are 16 residues in the CDR3. Per germline, CDR1 SEHNR and CDR2 FQNEAQ (reference sequence). CDR3: CASSLATGQGAAGYTF. CDR3 nucleotide sequence: TGTGCCAGCAGCTTAGCTACCGGACAGGGGGCAGCGGGCTACACCTTC.